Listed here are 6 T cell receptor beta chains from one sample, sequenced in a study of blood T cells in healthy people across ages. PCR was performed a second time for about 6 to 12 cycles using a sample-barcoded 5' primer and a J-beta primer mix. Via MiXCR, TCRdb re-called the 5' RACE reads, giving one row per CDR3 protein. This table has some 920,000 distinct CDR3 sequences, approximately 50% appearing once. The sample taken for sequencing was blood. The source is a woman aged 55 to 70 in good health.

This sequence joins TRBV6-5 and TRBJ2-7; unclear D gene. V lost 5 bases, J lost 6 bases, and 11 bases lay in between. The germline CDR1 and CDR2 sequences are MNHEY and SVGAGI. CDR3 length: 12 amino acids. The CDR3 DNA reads TGTGCCAGCAGTCAAGGGTCATCCGAGCAGTACTTC. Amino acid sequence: CASSQGSSEQYF.

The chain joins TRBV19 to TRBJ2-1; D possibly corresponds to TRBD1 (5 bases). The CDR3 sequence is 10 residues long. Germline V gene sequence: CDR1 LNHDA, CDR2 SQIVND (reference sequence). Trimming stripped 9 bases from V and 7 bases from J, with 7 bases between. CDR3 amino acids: CASQGNEQFF. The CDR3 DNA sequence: TGTGCCAGCCAGGGAAATGAGCAGTTCTTC.

For the CDR3, the DNA is TGTGCCAGCAGTGAAGTTGGCGGACTAGCGGGGAGCACAGATACGCAGTATTTT. Amino acids: CASSEVGGLAGSTDTQYF. The V call is TRBV6-1, the J call TRBJ2-3; 12 bases match TRBD2. The CDR3 spans 18 residues. Unmatched junction bases numbered 5, after V lost 1 base and J lost 0 bases. The germline V gene has CDR1 MNHNS and CDR2 SASEGT.

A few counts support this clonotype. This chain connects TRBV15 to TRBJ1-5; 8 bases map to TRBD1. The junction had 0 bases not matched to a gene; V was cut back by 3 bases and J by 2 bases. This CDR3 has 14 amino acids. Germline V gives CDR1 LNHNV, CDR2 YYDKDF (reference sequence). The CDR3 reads CATSRTGGNQPQHF. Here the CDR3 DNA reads TGTGCCACCAGCAGGACAGGGGGCAATCAGCCCCAGCATTTT.

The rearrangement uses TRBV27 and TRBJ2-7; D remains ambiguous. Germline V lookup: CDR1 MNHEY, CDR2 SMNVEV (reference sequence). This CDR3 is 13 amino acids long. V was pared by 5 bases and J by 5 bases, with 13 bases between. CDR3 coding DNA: TGTGCCAGCAGTGCCGGATTGCTCCACGAGCAGTACTTC. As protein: CASSAGLLHEQYF.

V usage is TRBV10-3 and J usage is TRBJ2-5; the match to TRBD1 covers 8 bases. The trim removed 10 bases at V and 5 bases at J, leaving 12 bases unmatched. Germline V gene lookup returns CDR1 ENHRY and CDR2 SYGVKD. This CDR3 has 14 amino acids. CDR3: CATLPDRGWETQYF. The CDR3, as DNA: TGTGCCACACTACCAGACAGGGGCTGGGAGACCCAGTACTTC.